This T cell receptor beta chain was obtained from a study of T cells in tuberculosis. Whole-study results and caveats: Classification accuracy was 87% (AUROC 0.90) with the GMM-specific repertoire.

To note about this clone: What it recognizes is unknown.

The assay was immunoSEQ multiplex PCR, and TCRdb's table has in-frame clones only and misses some. The profile shows tens of thousands of clones, nearly 95% of them singletons. Germline V lookup: CDR1 SGHTA, CDR2 FQGNSA. The CDR3 is made up of 14 amino acids. J was trimmed by 6 bases and V by 5 bases; bases with no gene match: 5. Time point defined: new active TB diagnosis, blood taken before or within 7 days of starting treatment. Included patients were adults of at least 18, HIV-seronegative, South African. This clonotype was sampled from an adult with tuberculosis. This specimen was PBMCs, taken at tuberculosis diagnosis. The chain joins TRBV7-2 to TRBJ2-1; 9 positions match TRBD2. The CDR3 region is CASSPAGGSNEQFF. CDR3 DNA sequence: TGTGCCAGCAGCCCAGCGGGAGGCAGCAATGAGCAGTTCTTC.